The present T cell receptor beta chain was sequenced within a study of blood T cell repertoires in COVID-19. Study-wide background: The United States, Italy and Spain were the sources of the acute and convalescent COVID-19 samples. T cells, B-cell-depleted T cells, or PBMCs provided the cDNA or gDNA that served as material.

This clone was recorded a few times. After removal of 2 bases from V and 2 bases from J, the junction contained 2 bases not matched to a gene. The length of the CDR3 is 13 residues. Germline V gene lookup returns CDR1 GTSNPN and CDR2 SVGIG (reference sequence). Original data processing: Researchers report that nucleated cell counts were estimated from reference gene primer amplification. Sequencing was performed with immunoSEQ multiplex PCR; in TCRdb, only in-frame clones are kept and a portion is missing. The V and J calls and clone size are taken from that table; D and trimming were inferred from the DNA. The sample lists some 70,000 clones; around 89% were seen once.

This sequence was found in a woman older than 75 with active COVID-19. The sequencing input was peripheral blood. V usage is TRBV30 and J usage is TRBJ2-5; TRBD1 agrees at 7 bases. The DNA for the CDR3 is TGTGCCTGGAGTACAGGGGATCAAGAGACCCAGTACTTC. The encoded protein is CAWSTGDQETQYF.